Listed below are T cell receptor beta chains from one sample, sequenced in a study of response to subunit inactivated influenza vaccine. TCRdb reanalysed the RT-PCR reads using MiXCR and keeps one entry per CDR3 protein. Of about 520,000 distinct CDR3 sequences listed, 6.5% to 8% are singletons. Sequencing was performed on PBMCs from blood, taken roughly 24 months after vaccination. The receptors were gathered from a man between 50 and 70 years old who received an inactivated influenza vaccine. CDR3s include the opening cysteine and the closing phenylalanine or tryptophan. The D gene is left open where the match is weak. Size is omitted from some rows. Given values are once, few, many or a class for expanded clones.

j_gene,abundance,v_gene,d_gene,CDR3aa,CDR3nt
TRBJ1-2,few,TRBV6-5,TRBD1,CASSSPGQGIYRYTF,TGTGCCAGCAGTTCCCCGGGACAGGGGATTTATCGCTACACCTTC
TRBJ2-1,many,TRBV5-1,TRBD2,CASSFSGTNPNEQFF,TGCGCCAGCAGCTTTAGCGGGACCAACCCCAATGAGCAGTTCTTC
TRBJ2-3,many,TRBV10-3,.,CAIQNRDTQYF,TGTGCCATCCAGAACCGGGATACGCAGTATTTT
TRBJ2-7,.,TRBV6-2/TRBV6-3,.,CASRGTLISYEQYF,TGTGCCAGCAGGGGGACTCTTATCTCCTACGAGCAGTACTTC
TRBJ2-5,.,TRBV20-1,.,CSARGPIRETQYF,TGCAGTGCTAGGGGGCCGATAAGGGAGACCCAGTACTTC
TRBJ1-1,.,TRBV19,.,CASSIIGGNTEAFF,TGTGCCAGTAGTATCATCGGAGGGAACACTGAAGCTTTCTTT
TRBJ2-3,few,TRBV11-2,.,CASSLVARPDTQYF,TGTGCCAGCAGCTTGGTAGCTCGCCCAGATACGCAGTATTTT
TRBJ2-7,many,TRBV20-1,TRBD1,CSAPGTVSEQYF,TGCAGTGCTCCCGGGACAGTCAGCGAGCAGTACTTC
TRBJ1-5,few,TRBV20-1,.,CSARVTGLEPQHF,TGCAGTGCTAGAGTCACAGGCTTGGAGCCCCAGCATTTT
TRBJ1-5,.,TRBV20-1,.,CSALEGSVYQPQHF,TGCAGTGCTCTCGAGGGTAGTGTTTATCAGCCCCAGCATTTT
TRBJ2-6,many,TRBV6-5,.,CASSYSNMGGSSGANVLTF,TGTGCCAGCAGTTACTCGAATATGGGGGGTTCTTCCGGGGCCAACGTCCTGACTTTC
TRBJ2-5,.,TRBV6-1,TRBD1,CASSPRTGKETQYF,TGTGCCAGCAGTCCGCGGACAGGGAAGGAGACCCAGTACTTC
TRBJ2-5,few,TRBV12-3/TRBV12-4,TRBD1,CASTLDRQSRETQYF,TGTGCCAGCACCCTGGACAGGCAGTCTCGAGAGACCCAGTACTTC
TRBJ2-5,.,TRBV5-1,.,CASSGPGAETQYF,TGCGCCAGCAGCGGCCCCGGGGCAGAGACCCAGTACTTC
TRBJ2-1,.,TRBV3-1,.,CASSLLEQGPYNEQFF,TGTGCCAGCAGCTTATTGGAGCAGGGCCCCTACAATGAGCAGTTCTTC
TRBJ2-7,few,TRBV27,.,CASSLTGTNSYEQYF,TGTGCCAGCAGTTTAACAGGGACGAACTCCTACGAGCAGTACTTC
TRBJ2-5,few,TRBV9,.,CASSVGGQIQETQYF,TGTGCCAGCAGCGTAGGGGGACAAATTCAAGAGACCCAGTACTTC
TRBJ1-2,.,TRBV11-2,.,CASGGLGGYTF,TGTGCCAGCGGCGGACTGGGGGGCTACACCTTC
TRBJ2-5,few,TRBV10-2,.,CASSDHQEGYSETQYF,TGCGCCAGCAGTGACCATCAAGAGGGCTATTCGGAGACCCAGTACTTC
TRBJ2-3,many,TRBV7-2,TRBD2,CASSPLAAGGDTQYF,TGTGCCAGCAGTCCTTTGGCCGCGGGAGGAGATACGCAGTATTTT
TRBJ2-3,.,TRBV4-3,TRBD2,CASSQDQRGTDTQYF,TGCGCCAGCAGCCAAGATCAGCGGGGAACAGATACGCAGTATTTT
TRBJ2-1,many,TRBV7-2,TRBD2,CASRSGGLGNEQFF,TGTGCCAGCAGAAGCGGGGGGCTTGGCAATGAGCAGTTCTTC
TRBJ2-5,.,TRBV4-3,.,CASSRGAGPQETQYF,TGCGCCAGCAGCCGGGGAGCGGGTCCCCAAGAGACCCAGTACTTC
TRBJ2-2,few,TRBV7-9,TRBD2,CASSTVGGGPWTGELFF,TGTGCCAGCAGCACCGTCGGGGGGGGGCCTTGGACCGGGGAGCTGTTTTTT
TRBJ2-7,.,TRBV5-1,TRBD1,CASSLIGTGVFYEQYF,TGCGCCAGCAGCTTGATAGGGACAGGGGTTTTCTACGAGCAGTACTTC
TRBJ2-7,few,TRBV7-2,.,CASSLMTPYEQYF,TGTGCCAGCAGCTTAATGACTCCCTACGAGCAGTACTTC
TRBJ2-7,few,TRBV20-1,.,CSAPTSSYEQYF,TGCAGTGCCCCGACTAGCTCCTACGAGCAGTACTTC
TRBJ2-4,.,TRBV7-2,TRBD1,CASSSTGTANIQYF,TGTGCCAGCAGCTCAACCGGGACAGCAAACATTCAGTACTTC
TRBJ2-1,many,TRBV3-1,TRBD2,CASSQGLSGGEQFF,TGTGCCAGCAGCCAAGGCCTATCGGGGGGGGAGCAGTTCTTC
TRBJ2-2,.,TRBV28,TRBD2,CASSRAATSNTGELFF,TGTGCCAGCAGCCGGGCGGCGACTAGCAACACCGGGGAGCTGTTTTTT
TRBJ2-7,many,TRBV12-3/TRBV12-4,.,CASSLEGRYEQYF,TGTGCCAGCAGTTTGGAGGGAAGGTACGAGCAGTACTTC
TRBJ2-3,many,TRBV10-3,.,CAISEVGVVADTQYF,TGTGCCATCAGTGAGGTGGGAGTTGTAGCAGATACGCAGTATTTT
TRBJ1-6,.,TRBV7-5,.,CISVSEAVEVLSSYNSPLHF,.
TRBJ1-1,.,TRBV4-1,.,CASSQVQDNTEAFF,TGCGCCAGCAGCCAGGTTCAAGACAACACTGAAGCTTTCTTT
TRBJ1-1,.,TRBV4-2,.,CASSQDGAGSVAEAFF,TGTGCCAGCAGCCAAGATGGGGCAGGGTCTGTGGCTGAAGCTTTCTTT
TRBJ2-3,many,TRBV12-3/TRBV12-4,.,CASSLGGRGDTQYF,TGTGCCAGCAGTTTGGGGGGGCGCGGTGATACGCAGTATTTT
TRBJ2-5,many,TRBV3-1,TRBD2,CASSPTSLGTQYF,TGTGCCAGCAGCCCGACTAGCTTGGGGACCCAGTACTTC
TRBJ2-5,few,TRBV20-1,TRBD2,CSAGGYVERGIQETQYF,TGCAGTGCCGGGGGTTACGTCGAGCGGGGCATCCAAGAGACCCAGTACTTC
TRBJ2-2,many,TRBV5-1,TRBD2,CASSLGTSGRYTGELFF,TGCGCCAGCAGCCTGGGGACTAGCGGGAGATACACCGGGGAGCTGTTTTTT
TRBJ1-6,.,TRBV20-1,TRBD1,CSAREPGQNSPLHF,TGCAGTGCTAGGGAACCGGGACAGAATTCACCCCTCCACTTT
TRBJ2-3,few,TRBV14,TRBD2,CASSQYFGRADTQYF,TGTGCCAGCAGCCAATATTTCGGGAGGGCCGATACGCAGTATTTT
TRBJ2-5,.,TRBV20-1,TRBD2,CSAEPTQLAGETQYF,TGCAGTGCCGAGCCCACCCAACTAGCGGGAGAGACCCAGTACTTC
TRBJ2-1,once,TRBV4-3,TRBD1,CPSSQETQTGEKWVYNEQFF,TGCCCCAGCAGCCAAGAAACCCAGACAGGGGAGAAGTGGGTATACAATGAGCAGTTCTTC
TRBJ2-1,few,TRBV29-1,TRBD2,CSVPRTRGIWEQFF,TGCAGCGTTCCACGGACTAGGGGAATCTGGGAGCAGTTCTTC
TRBJ2-3,many,TRBV5-1,.,CASSSIGSTDTQYF,TGCGCCAGCAGCTCTATAGGGAGCACAGATACGCAGTATTTT
TRBJ2-7,few,TRBV29-1,TRBD2,CSVELAGNYEQYF,TGCAGCGTTGAGCTAGCGGGCAACTACGAGCAGTACTTC
TRBJ2-5,few,TRBV7-9,TRBD2,CASSARLARETQYF,TGTGCCAGCAGTGCGAGACTAGCGCGGGAGACCCAGTACTTC
TRBJ2-3,.,TRBV6-2/TRBV6-3,.,CASSYSREAGLTDTQYF,TGTGCCAGCAGTTACTCGAGAGAGGCGGGGCTGACAGATACGCAGTATTTT
TRBJ2-5,many,TRBV5-5,.,CASSFAEETQYF,TGTGCCAGCAGCTTCGCAGAAGAGACCCAGTACTTC
TRBJ1-2,many,TRBV6-2/TRBV6-3,.,CASSHAPDRSYGYTF,TGTGCCAGCAGTCATGCCCCCGACAGGAGCTATGGCTACACCTTC
TRBJ1-2,.,TRBV7-2,.,CASSSGPGAYGCTF,TGTGCCAGCAGCTCCGGGCCGGGGGCTTATGGCTGCACCTTC
TRBJ1-1,many,TRBV9,.,CASSVDSLNTEAFF,TGTGCCAGCAGCGTAGACAGTTTAAACACTGAAGCTTTCTTT
TRBJ2-2,.,TRBV2,TRBD2,CASSFTSGSITGELFF,TGTGCCAGCAGTTTCACTAGCGGGAGTATCACCGGGGAGCTGTTTTTT
TRBJ2-7,.,TRBV20-1,.,CSASLEGAYEQYF,TGCAGTGCTAGTCTAGAGGGGGCCTACGAGCAGTACTTC
TRBJ2-1,many,TRBV29-1,.,CSVEVRDGGVINEQFF,TGCAGCGTTGAAGTTCGCGATGGGGGTGTCATCAATGAGCAGTTCTTC
TRBJ1-1,.,TRBV6-1,.,CASTKGGNLGTEAFF,TGTGCCAGCACGAAGGGGGGAAACCTGGGGACTGAAGCTTTCTTT
TRBJ2-1,many,TRBV29-1,.,CSVWDPGSEQFF,TGCAGCGTTTGGGACCCCGGGAGTGAGCAGTTCTTC
TRBJ2-7,few,TRBV14,TRBD1,CASSRADRGTRLSIYEQYF,TGTGCCAGCAGCCGAGCTGACAGGGGGACGCGACTCTCTATATACGAGCAGTACTTC
TRBJ1-1,.,TRBV7-2,.,CASSPRGAPNTEAFF,TGTGCCAGCAGCCCTCGGGGGGCGCCAAACACTGAAGCTTTCTTT